These T cell receptor beta chains were read from a single sample in a study of identical twins. TCRdb re-called the 5' RACE reads with MiXCR, one entry per CDR3 protein. The table has 1.5 million to 2 million distinct CDR3 sequences, about 32% seen once. The source material was cord blood. The receptors were gathered from a newborn girl in good health. Each CDR3 is given with its conserved first and last residue. D genes are given only for firm matches. Clone size is stated in some rows and not others, as once, few, many or a class when expanded.

cdr3_aa	cdr3_nt	j_call	clone_size	v_call	d_call
CASSVERTTGELFF	TGTGCCAGCAGCGTAGAAAGGACCACCGGGGAGCTGTTTTTT	TRBJ2-2	few	TRBV9	NA
CASSQRARSGDTQYF	TGTGCCAGCAGCCAGAGGGCTAGATCGGGAGATACGCAGTATTTT	TRBJ2-3	NA	TRBV3-1	NA
CASSQGPAFF	TGTGCCAGCAGCCAAGGGCCCGCTTTCTTT	TRBJ1-1	few	TRBV4-2	NA
CAGSQGGPAGETQYF	TGTGCCGGCAGCCAAGGAGGGCCGGCCGGGGAGACCCAGTACTTC	TRBJ2-5	few	TRBV4-2	NA
CASSQSGGLYEQYF	TGCGCCAGCAGCCAATCTGGGGGCCTCTACGAGCAGTACTTC	TRBJ2-7	few	TRBV4-1	NA
CSALTDLQETQYF	TGCAGTGCTCTGACAGATCTCCAAGAGACCCAGTACTTC	TRBJ2-5	NA	TRBV20-1	NA
CASSSDRVVEFF	TGTGCCAGCAGCTCGGACAGGGTCGTGGAGTTCTTC	TRBJ2-1	NA	TRBV3-1	TRBD1
CASSPDRGGNTIYF	TGTGCCAGCAGCCCTGACAGGGGCGGAAACACCATATATTTT	TRBJ1-3	once	TRBV7-2	TRBD1
CSARDAAQGASYEQYF	TGCAGTGCTAGAGACGCGGCACAAGGGGCTTCCTACGAGCAGTACTTC	TRBJ2-7	NA	TRBV20-1	NA
CASREFRQPNYGYTF	TGTGCCAGCAGGGAATTTCGGCAACCTAACTATGGCTACACCTTC	TRBJ1-2	NA	TRBV2	NA
CASSSFGLAGATSSYNEQFF	TGTGCCAGCAGCTCCTTCGGTCTAGCGGGGGCGACGAGCTCCTACAATGAGCAGTTCTTC	TRBJ2-1	NA	TRBV11-2	TRBD2
CACDDAPRKDYEQYF	TGTGCCTGTGATGATGCCCCTCGGAAAGACTACGAGCAGTACTTC	TRBJ2-7	NA	TRBV30	NA
CASSYSKGVQGTQFF	TGTGCCAGCAGTTACTCGAAAGGGGTCCAGGGGACCCAGTTCTTC	TRBJ2-1	NA	TRBV6-6	NA
CASSLAPLGSSTDTQYF	TGCGCCAGCAGCTTGGCCCCCCTAGGATCTAGCACAGATACGCAGTATTTT	TRBJ2-3	NA	TRBV5-1	NA
CASSVPWAAYGYTF	TGTGCCAGCAGCGTACCCTGGGCGGCCTATGGCTACACCTTC	TRBJ1-2	NA	TRBV9	NA
CASSAQPDSEQYF	TGTGCCAGCAGTGCCCAACCTGATTCAGAGCAGTACTTC	TRBJ2-5	NA	TRBV6-1	NA
CASSLVWDSYTF	TGTGCCAGCAGTCTGGTTTGGGATTCCTACACCTTC	TRBJ1-2	NA	TRBV2	NA
CASSQPLGRKFF	TGTGCCAGCAGCCAACCCTTAGGGAGGAAGTTCTTC	TRBJ2-1	few	TRBV3-1	NA
CRSTPNEQFF	TGCAGGTCCACCCCCAATGAGCAGTTCTTC	TRBJ2-1	few	TRBV20-1	NA
CASSIRGRNIQYF	TGTGCCAGTAGTATTCGGGGAAGGAACATTCAGTACTTC	TRBJ2-4	NA	TRBV19	NA
CASDLHGRRNSSYNEQFF	TGTGCCAGCGATTTACACGGGAGGAGGAATAGCTCCTACAATGAGCAGTTCTTC	TRBJ2-1	few	TRBV28	TRBD2
CASSSWGFADIQETQYF	TGTGCCAGCAGCTCGTGGGGTTTTGCGGATATCCAAGAGACCCAGTACTTC	TRBJ2-5	few	TRBV7-9	NA
CASSSDGNSNQPQHF	TGCGCCAGCAGCTCGGACGGGAATAGCAATCAGCCCCAGCATTTT	TRBJ1-5	few	TRBV5-1	NA
CASSQAFDRGASDTQYF	TGTGCCAGCAGCCAAGCCTTCGACAGGGGAGCCTCAGATACGCAGTATTTT	TRBJ2-3	NA	TRBV4-2	TRBD1
CASSLGKTGGNEKLFF	TGCGCCAGCAGCTTGGGAAAGACAGGGGGGAATGAAAAACTGTTTTTT	TRBJ1-4	NA	TRBV5-1	TRBD1
CASSSRGLAGVISGANVLTF	TGTGCCAGCAGCTCACGCGGGCTAGCGGGGGTTATCTCTGGGGCCAACGTCCTGACTTTC	TRBJ2-6	NA	TRBV9	TRBD2
CASSLRWLAGAGYNEQFF	TGTGCCAGCAGTTTACGGTGGCTAGCGGGAGCGGGTTACAATGAGCAGTTCTTC	TRBJ2-1	few	TRBV28	TRBD2
CASSLERTGGYNEQFF	TGTGCCAGCAGCTTAGAAAGGACAGGGGGCTACAATGAGCAGTTCTTC	TRBJ2-1	few	TRBV11-3	TRBD1
CASSYIGASSLTDTQYF	TGTGCCAGCAGTTATATTGGGGCGAGTAGCCTCACAGATACGCAGTATTTT	TRBJ2-3	NA	TRBV6-6	NA
CASSARLAGSYNEQFF	TGCGCCAGCAGCGCCCGACTAGCGGGCTCCTACAATGAGCAGTTCTTC	TRBJ2-1	NA	TRBV4-1	TRBD2
CASSPKGQGPDTQYF	TGTGCCAGCAGTCCAAAGGGACAGGGACCAGATACGCAGTATTTT	TRBJ2-3	many	TRBV12-3/TRBV12-4	TRBD1
CASSEGQNSNQPQHF	TGTGCCAGCAGTGAGGGACAGAATAGCAATCAGCCCCAGCATTTT	TRBJ1-5	few	TRBV12-3/TRBV12-4	TRBD1
CATSRDPSLTGNSPLHF	TGTGCCACCAGCAGGGACCCAAGCCTTACGGGAAATTCACCCCTCCACTTT	TRBJ1-6	few	TRBV15	NA
CSVEDRRGQETQYF	TGCAGCGTTGAAGATCGAAGGGGGCAAGAGACCCAGTACTTC	TRBJ2-5	many	TRBV29-1	NA
CASSAGGSYNSPLHF	TGTGCCAGCAGCGCGGGAGGCTCCTATAATTCACCCCTCCACTTT	TRBJ1-6	NA	TRBV28	NA
CASSLLREQETQYF	TGTGCCAGCAGCTTATTAAGAGAACAAGAGACCCAGTACTTC	TRBJ2-5	few	TRBV7-9	NA
CASSQGPARRTDTQYF	TGTGCCAGCAGCCAAGGGCCAGCGCGCCGCACAGATACGCAGTATTTT	TRBJ2-3	many	TRBV4-2	NA
CASSLVGFKETQYF	TGCGCCAGCAGCTTGGTGGGATTTAAAGAGACCCAGTACTTC	TRBJ2-5	few	TRBV5-1	NA
CSARLRTGNYNEQFF	TGCAGTGCAAGACTCAGGACAGGGAACTACAATGAGCAGTTCTTC	TRBJ2-1	NA	TRBV20-1	TRBD1
CASSLRLDPYNEQFF	TGTGCTAGCAGCTTACGACTGGACCCCTACAATGAGCAGTTCTTC	TRBJ2-1	NA	TRBV7-7	NA
CSARPGQFQETQYF	TGCAGTGCTAGGCCTGGACAGTTCCAAGAGACCCAGTACTTC	TRBJ2-5	NA	TRBV20-1	NA
CSATEQGAYEQYF	TGCAGTGCTACGGAACAGGGGGCTTACGAGCAGTACTTC	TRBJ2-7	NA	TRBV20-1	TRBD1
CASSVTSGGGTQYF	TGTGCCAGCAGCGTAACTAGCGGGGGAGGTACGCAGTATTTT	TRBJ2-3	NA	TRBV9	TRBD2